This TCR beta chain was observed in a study of TIL therapy for anti-PD-1-resistant metastatic lung cancer. The immunoSEQ assay was v3. Clones were sequenced by immunoSEQ multiplex PCR, and TCRdb holds only the in-frame ones, with some missing. The repertoire holds under 70,000 clones, with around four fifths as singletons. Time point specified: pre-treatment sample, taken before nivolumab and TIL therapy. Per germline, CDR1 SGDLS and CDR2 YYNGEE. This CDR3 is 15 amino acids long. V was pared by 0 bases and J by 11 bases, with 8 bases of the junction left unmatched. The clonotype originates from a person between 30 and 79 years old with non-small cell lung cancer. Source: blood, taken at baseline. The rearrangement uses TRBV9 and TRBJ1-6; 7 bases are shared with TRBD1. Here the CDR3 reads CASSVDQGGNAPLHF. DNA for the CDR3: TGTGCCAGCAGCGTAGACCAAGGGGGCAATGCACCCCTCCACTTT.